The subject of this entry is one T cell receptor beta chain. TCRdb reprocessed the 5' RACE reads and reports one entry per CDR3 protein, with no DNA. In total, the table holds more than 300,000 distinct CDR3 sequences. CDR3 length: 11 amino acids. Germline V gene data show CDR1 as GTSNPN and CDR2 as SVGIG (reference sequence). The sample belongs to a study of monozygotic twins with inflammatory bowel disease. The chain combines TRBV30 with TRBJ2-7. The sequence came from a human donor with ulcerative colitis or Crohn's disease, or a healthy co-twin of an affected twin (not recorded which). Sample: blood. CDR3 region: CAWSVSDEQYF.